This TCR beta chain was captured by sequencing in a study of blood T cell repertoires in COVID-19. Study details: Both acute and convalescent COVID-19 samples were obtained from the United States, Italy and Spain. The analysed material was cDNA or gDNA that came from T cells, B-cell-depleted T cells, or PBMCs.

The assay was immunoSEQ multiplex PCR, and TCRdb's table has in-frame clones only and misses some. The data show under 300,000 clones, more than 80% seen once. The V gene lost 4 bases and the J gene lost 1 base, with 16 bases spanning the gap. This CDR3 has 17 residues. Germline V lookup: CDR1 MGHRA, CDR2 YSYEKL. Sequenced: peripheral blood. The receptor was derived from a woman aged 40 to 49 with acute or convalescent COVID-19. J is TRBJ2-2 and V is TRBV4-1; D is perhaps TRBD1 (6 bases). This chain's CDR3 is CASSPRQVMGNTGELFF. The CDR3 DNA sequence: TGCGCCAGCAGCCCTAGACAGGTTATGGGGAACACCGGGGAGCTGTTTTTT.